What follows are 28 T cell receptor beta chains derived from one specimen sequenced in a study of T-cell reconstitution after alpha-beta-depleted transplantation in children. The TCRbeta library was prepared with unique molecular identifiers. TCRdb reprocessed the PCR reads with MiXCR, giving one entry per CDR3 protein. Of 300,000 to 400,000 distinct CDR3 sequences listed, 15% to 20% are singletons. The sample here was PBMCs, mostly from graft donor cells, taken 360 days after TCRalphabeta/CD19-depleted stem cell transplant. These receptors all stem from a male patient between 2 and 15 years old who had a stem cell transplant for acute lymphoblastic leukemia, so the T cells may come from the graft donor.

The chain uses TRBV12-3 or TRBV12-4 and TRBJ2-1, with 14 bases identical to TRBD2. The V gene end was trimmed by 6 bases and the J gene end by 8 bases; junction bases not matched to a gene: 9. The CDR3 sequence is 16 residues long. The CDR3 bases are TGTGCCAGCAGACCGGGACTAGCGGGAGTAGCATATGAGCAGTTCTTC. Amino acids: CASRPGLAGVAYEQFF.

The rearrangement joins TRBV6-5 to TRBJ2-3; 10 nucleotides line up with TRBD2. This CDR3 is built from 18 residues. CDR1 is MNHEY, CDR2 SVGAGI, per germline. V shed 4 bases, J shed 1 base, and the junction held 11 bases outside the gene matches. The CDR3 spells CASSSSTSGLRGTDTQYF. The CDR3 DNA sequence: TGTGCCAGCAGTTCCTCGACTAGCGGGTTGAGGGGCACAGATACGCAGTATTTT.

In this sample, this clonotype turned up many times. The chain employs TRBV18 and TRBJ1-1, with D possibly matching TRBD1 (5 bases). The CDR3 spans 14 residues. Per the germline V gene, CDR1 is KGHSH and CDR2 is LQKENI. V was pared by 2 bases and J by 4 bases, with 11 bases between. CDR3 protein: CASSPEGQRTEAFF. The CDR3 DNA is TGTGCCAGCTCACCAGAGGGGCAGCGCACTGAAGCTTTCTTT.

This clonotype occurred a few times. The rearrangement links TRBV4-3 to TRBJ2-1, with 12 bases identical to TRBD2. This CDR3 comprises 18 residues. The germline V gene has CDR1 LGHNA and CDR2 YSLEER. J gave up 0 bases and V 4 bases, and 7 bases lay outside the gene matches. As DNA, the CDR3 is TGCGCCAGCAGCCCTCAACTAGCGGGAGGTGGCTCCTACAATGAGCAGTTCTTC. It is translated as CASSPQLAGGGSYNEQFF.

The CDR3 spells CAISEYIGYEQYF. Written as DNA, the CDR3 is TGTGCCATCAGTGAGTACATAGGCTACGAGCAGTACTTC. The chain links TRBV10-3 to TRBJ2-7; D remains ambiguous. Germline V gene data show CDR1 as ENHRY and CDR2 as SYGVKD. The CDR3 extends over 13 amino acids. The ends were cut back, 1 base at V and 3 bases at J, with 7 bases in the middle.

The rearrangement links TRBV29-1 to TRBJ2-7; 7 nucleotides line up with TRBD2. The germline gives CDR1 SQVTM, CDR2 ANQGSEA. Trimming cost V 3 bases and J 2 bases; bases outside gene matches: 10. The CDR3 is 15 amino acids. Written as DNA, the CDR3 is TGCAGCGTTGATGTTGCGGGAGCCGTCACCTACGAGCAGTACTTC. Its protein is CSVDVAGAVTYEQYF.

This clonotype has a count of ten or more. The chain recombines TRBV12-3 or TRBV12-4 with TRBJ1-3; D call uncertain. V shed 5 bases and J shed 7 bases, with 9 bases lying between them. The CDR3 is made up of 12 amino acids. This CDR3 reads CASSLLRNTIYF. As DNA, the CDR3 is TGTGCCAGCAGTCTTCTGCGTAACACCATATATTTT.

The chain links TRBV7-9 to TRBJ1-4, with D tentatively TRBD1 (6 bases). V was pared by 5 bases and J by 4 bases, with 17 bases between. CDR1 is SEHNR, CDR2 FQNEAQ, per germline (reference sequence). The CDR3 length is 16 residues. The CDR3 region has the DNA TGTGCCAGCAGCCAGATACAGGGTTGGAATAATGAAAAACTGTTTTTT. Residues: CASSQIQGWNNEKLFF.

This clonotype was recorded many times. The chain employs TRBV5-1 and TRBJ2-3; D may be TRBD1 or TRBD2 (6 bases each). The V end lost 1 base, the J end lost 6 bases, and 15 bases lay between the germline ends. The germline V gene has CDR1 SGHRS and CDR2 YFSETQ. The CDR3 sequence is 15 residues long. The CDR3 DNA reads TGCGCCAGCAGCTTGCGGTACGGGGGCTGGGATACGCAGTATTTT. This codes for CASSLRYGGWDTQYF.

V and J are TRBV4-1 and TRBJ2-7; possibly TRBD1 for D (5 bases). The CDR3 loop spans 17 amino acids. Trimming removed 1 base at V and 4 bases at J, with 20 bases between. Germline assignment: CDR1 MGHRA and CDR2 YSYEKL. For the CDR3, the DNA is TGCGCCAGCAGCCAAGTCCTAGGACAAAGGGTAGGGTACGAGCAGTACTTC. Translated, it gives CASSQVLGQRVGYEQYF.

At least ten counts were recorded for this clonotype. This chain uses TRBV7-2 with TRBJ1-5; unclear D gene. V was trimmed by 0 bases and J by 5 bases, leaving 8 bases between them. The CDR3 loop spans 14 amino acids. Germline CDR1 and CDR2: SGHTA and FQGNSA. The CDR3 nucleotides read TGTGCCAGCAGCTTAGCCGAAACCCATCAGCCCCAGCATTTT. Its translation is CASSLAETHQPQHF.

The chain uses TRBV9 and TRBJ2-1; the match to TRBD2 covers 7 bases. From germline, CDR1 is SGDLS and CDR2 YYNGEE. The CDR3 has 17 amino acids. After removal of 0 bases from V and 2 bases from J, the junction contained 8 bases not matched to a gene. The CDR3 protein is CASSVAPSGLAYNEQFF. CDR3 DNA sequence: TGTGCCAGCAGCGTAGCCCCTTCCGGACTAGCCTACAATGAGCAGTTCTTC.

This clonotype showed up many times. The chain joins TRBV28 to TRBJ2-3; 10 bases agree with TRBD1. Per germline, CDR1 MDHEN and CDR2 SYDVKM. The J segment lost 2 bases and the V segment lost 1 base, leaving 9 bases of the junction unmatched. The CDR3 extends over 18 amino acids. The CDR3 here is CASSLYWRGQGITDTQYF. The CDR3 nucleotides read TGTGCCAGCAGTTTATATTGGCGGGGACAGGGGATCACAGATACGCAGTATTTT.

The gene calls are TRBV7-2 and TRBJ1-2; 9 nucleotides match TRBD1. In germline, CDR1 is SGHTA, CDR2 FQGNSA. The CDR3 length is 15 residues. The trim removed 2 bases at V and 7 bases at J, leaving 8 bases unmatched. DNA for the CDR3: TGTGCCAGCAGCTTATTGTGGGGACAGGGAACTGGCTACACCTTC. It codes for CASSLLWGQGTGYTF.

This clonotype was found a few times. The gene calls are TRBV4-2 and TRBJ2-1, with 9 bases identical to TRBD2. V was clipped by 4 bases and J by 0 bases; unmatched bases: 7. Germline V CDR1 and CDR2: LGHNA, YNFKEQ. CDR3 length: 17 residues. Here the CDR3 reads CASSPTLAGSSYNEQFF. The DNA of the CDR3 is TGTGCCAGCAGCCCGACTCTAGCGGGGAGCTCCTACAATGAGCAGTTCTTC.

CDR3 sequence reads: CASSHPGQGVADTQYF. The CDR3 coding sequence is TGTGCCAGCAGCCACCCGGGACAGGGGGTGGCAGATACGCAGTATTTT. V gene TRBV11-1 combines with J gene TRBJ2-3; 11 bases match TRBD1. The CDR3 totals 16 residues. V gave up 5 bases and J gave up 4 bases; unmatched junction bases: 8. Germline-derived CDR1 and CDR2 are SGHAT and FQDESV (reference sequence). Together with reference TRBV11-1 and TRBJ2-3, the CDR3 gives the full variable domain: EAEVAQSPRYKITEKSQAVAFWCDPISGHATLYWYRQILGQGPELLVQFQDESVVDDSQLPKDRFSAERLKGVDSTLKIQPAELGDSAMYLCASSHPGQGVADTQYFGPGTRLTVL.

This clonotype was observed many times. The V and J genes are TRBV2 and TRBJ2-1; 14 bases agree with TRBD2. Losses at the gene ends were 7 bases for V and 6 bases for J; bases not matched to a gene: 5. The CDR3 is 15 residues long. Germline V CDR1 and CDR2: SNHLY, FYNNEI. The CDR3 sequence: CASNGGLAGVNEQFF. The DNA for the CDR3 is TGTGCCAGCAACGGGGGACTAGCGGGAGTCAATGAGCAGTTCTTC.

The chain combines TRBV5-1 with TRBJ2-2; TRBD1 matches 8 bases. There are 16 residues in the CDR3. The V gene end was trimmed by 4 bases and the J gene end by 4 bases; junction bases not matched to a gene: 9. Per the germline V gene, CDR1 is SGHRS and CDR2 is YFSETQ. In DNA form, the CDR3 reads TGCGCCAGCAGCCCCGGCACAGGGGGACTCACCGGGGAGCTGTTTTTT. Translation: CASSPGTGGLTGELFF.

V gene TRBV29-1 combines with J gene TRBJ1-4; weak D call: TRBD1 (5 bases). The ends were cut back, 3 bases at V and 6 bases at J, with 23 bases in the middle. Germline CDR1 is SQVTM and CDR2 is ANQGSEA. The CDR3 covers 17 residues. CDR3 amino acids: CSVDMGPMRTTHEKLFF. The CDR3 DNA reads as TGCAGCGTTGACATGGGGCCTATGAGGACAACCCATGAAAAACTGTTTTTT.

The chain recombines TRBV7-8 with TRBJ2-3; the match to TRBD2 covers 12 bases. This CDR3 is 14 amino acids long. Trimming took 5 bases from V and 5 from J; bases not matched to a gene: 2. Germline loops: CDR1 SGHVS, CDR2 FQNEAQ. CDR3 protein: CASSPSGRVDTQYF. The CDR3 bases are TGTGCCAGCAGCCCTAGCGGGAGGGTAGATACGCAGTATTTT.

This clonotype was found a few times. The CDR3 loop is CSVARRVPYSGYTF. CDR3 nucleotides: TGCAGCGTTGCGCGGCGGGTTCCCTATTCGGGCTACACCTTC. J is TRBJ1-2 and V is TRBV29-1; D remains ambiguous. The CDR3 extends over 14 amino acids. The V gene lost 4 bases and the J gene lost 8 bases, with 20 bases spanning the gap. Germline lookup yields CDR1 SQVTM and CDR2 ANQGSEA.

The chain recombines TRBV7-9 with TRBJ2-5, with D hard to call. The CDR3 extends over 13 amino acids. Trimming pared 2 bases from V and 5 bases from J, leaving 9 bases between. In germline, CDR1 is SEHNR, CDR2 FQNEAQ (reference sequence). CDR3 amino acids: CASSLFQWETQYF. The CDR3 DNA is TGTGCCAGCAGCTTATTCCAGTGGGAGACCCAGTACTTC.

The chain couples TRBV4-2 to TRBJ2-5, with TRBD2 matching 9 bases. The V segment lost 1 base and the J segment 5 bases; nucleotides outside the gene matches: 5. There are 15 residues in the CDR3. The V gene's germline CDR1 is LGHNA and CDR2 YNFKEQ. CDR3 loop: CASSQGGRARETQYF. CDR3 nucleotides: TGTGCCAGCAGCCAAGGCGGGAGGGCTAGGGAGACCCAGTACTTC.

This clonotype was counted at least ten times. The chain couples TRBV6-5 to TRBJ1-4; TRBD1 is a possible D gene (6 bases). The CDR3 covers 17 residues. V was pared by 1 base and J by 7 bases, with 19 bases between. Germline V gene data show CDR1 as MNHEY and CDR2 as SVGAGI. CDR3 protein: CASSYWGGLEVTEKLFF. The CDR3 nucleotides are TGTGCCAGCAGTTACTGGGGGGGCCTCGAGGTTACTGAAAAACTGTTTTTT.

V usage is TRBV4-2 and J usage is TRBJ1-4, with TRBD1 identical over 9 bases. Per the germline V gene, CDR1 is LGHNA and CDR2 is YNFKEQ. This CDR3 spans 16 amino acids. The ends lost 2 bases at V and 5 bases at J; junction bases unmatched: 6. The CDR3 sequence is CASSQHEGTGNEKLFF. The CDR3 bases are TGTGCCAGCAGCCAACACGAAGGGACAGGGAATGAAAAACTGTTTTTT.

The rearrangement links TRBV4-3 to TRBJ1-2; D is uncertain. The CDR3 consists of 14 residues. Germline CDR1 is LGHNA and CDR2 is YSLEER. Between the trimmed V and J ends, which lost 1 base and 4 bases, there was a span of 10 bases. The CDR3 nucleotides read TGCGCCAGCAGCCAAGGCCTCAGTGCCTATGGCTACACCTTC. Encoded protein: CASSQGLSAYGYTF.

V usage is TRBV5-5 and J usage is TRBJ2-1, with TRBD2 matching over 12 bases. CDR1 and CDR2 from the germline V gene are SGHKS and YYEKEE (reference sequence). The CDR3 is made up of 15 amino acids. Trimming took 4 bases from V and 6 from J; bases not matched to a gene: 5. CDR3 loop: CASSMTSGSPNEQFF. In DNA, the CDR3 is TGTGCCAGCAGCATGACTAGCGGGAGTCCCAATGAGCAGTTCTTC.

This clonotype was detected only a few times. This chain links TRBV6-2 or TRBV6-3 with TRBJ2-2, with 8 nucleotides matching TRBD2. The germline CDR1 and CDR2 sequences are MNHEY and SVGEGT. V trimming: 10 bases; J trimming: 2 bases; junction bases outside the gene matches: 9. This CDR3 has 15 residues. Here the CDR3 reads CATRGSGTNTGELFF. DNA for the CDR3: TGTGCCACCCGGGGTAGCGGGACAAACACCGGGGAGCTGTTTTTT.